The present T cell receptor (beta chain) was sequenced within a study of metastatic and nonmetastatic thyroid tumors. Overall study context: Repertoires were compared across blood and tumor or nodule tissue from malignant and benign thyroid patients. Study-wide points: The reported finding was significantly higher TCR beta diversity in malignant thyroid tumors relative to benign nodules, in blood and tumor.

As processed by the authors: A classifier for distant metastasis in papillary thyroid cancer was constructed using CDR3 differences observed across clinicopathological groups. Via MiXCR, TCRdb re-called the PCR reads. It is TCRdb's table, rather than the study itself, that gives the V and J calls and clone size. The sample records about 13,000 clones, 25% to 40% being singletons. The V segment lost 1 base and the J segment 3 bases; nucleotides outside the gene matches: 19. The CDR3 extends over 21 amino acids. About this clone itself: The antigen is not known.

Every patient underwent thyroid surgery untreated. Sequencing used tumor tissue. The TCR was taken from a male donor with papillary thyroid cancer or a benign thyroid nodule (not recorded which). Some clones in this sample may be carry-over from other donors' samples. The genes are TRBV12-3 or TRBV12-4 and TRBJ2-1; 9 nucleotides align to TRBD1. The CDR3 DNA follows: TGTGCCAGCAGTTTAGGGTTGGGGGGACAGGGAAGGTCGCCCTACTACAATGAGCAGTTCTTC. The encoded protein is CASSLGLGGQGRSPYYNEQFF.